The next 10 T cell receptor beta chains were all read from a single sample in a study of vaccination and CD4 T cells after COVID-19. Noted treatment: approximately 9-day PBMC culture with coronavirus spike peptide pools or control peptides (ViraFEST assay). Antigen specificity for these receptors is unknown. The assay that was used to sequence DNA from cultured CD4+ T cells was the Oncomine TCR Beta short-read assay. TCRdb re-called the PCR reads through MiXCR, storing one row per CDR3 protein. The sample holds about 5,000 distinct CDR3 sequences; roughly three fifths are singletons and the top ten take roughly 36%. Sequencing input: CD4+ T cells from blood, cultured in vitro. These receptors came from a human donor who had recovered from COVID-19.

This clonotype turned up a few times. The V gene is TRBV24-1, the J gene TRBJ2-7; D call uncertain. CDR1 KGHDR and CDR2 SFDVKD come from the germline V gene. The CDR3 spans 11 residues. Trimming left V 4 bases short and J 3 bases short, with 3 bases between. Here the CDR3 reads CATSEGYEQYF. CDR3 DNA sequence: TGTGCCACCAGTGAAGGCTACGAGCAGTACTTC.

The CDR3 is CASSLIYEQYF. The CDR3 DNA is TGTGCCAGCAGCTTAATCTACGAGCAGTACTTC. The chain carries TRBV7-2 and TRBJ2-7; D is unresolved. Per germline, CDR1 SGHTA and CDR2 FQGNSA. The CDR3 is 11 residues long. Trimming cost V 2 bases and J 3 bases, with 2 bases left between them.

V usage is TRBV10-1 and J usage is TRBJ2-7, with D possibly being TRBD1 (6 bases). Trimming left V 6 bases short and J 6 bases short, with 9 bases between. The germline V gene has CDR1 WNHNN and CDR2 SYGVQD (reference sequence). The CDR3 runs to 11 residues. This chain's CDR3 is CASRQGTEQYF. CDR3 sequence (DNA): TGCGCCAGCAGACAGGGTACCGAGCAGTACTTC.

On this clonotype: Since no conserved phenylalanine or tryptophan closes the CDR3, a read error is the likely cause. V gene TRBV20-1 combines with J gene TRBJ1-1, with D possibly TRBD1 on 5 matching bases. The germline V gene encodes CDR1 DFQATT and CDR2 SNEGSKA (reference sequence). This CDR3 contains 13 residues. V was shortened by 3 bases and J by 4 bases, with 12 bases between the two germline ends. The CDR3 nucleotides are TGCAGTGCTAGGTCCCCAGGGACCACTGAAGCTTTCCTT. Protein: CSARSPGTTEAFL.

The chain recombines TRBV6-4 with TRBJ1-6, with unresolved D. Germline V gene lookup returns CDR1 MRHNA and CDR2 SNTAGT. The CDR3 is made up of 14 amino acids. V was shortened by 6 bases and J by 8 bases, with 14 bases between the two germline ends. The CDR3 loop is CASRDTNWDSPLHF. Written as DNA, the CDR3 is TGTGCCAGCAGGGATACCAACTGGGATTCACCCCTCCACTTT.

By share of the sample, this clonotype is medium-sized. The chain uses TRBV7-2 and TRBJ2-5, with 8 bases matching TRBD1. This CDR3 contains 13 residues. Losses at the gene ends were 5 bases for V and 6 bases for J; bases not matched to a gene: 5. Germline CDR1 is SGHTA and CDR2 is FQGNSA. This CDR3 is CASSLGQGQTQYF. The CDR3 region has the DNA TGTGCCAGCAGCCTTGGACAGGGTCAGACCCAGTACTTC.

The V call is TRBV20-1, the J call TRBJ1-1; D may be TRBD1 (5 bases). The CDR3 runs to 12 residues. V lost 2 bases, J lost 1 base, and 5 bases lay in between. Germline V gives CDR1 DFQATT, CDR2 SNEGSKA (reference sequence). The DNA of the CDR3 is TGCAGTGCTAGAAGGGGGAACACTGAAGCTTTCTTT. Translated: CSARRGNTEAFF.

This CDR3 reads CASSPATGLNTEAFF. The CDR3 nucleotides are TGTGCCAGCAGCCCAGCGACAGGGTTGAACACTGAAGCTTTCTTT. The chain combines TRBV7-2 with TRBJ1-1, with TRBD1 identical over 7 bases. This CDR3 contains 15 residues. CDR1 is SGHTA and CDR2 is FQGNSA in the germline V gene. V shed 5 bases, J shed 0 bases, and the junction held 6 bases outside the gene matches.

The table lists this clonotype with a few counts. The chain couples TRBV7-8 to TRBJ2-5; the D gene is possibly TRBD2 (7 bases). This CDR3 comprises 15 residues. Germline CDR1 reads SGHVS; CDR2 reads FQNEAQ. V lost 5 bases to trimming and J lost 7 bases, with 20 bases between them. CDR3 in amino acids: CASSKGGAGGLTQYF. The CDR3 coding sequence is TGTGCCAGCAGCAAGGGGGGGGCCGGAGGGTTGACCCAGTACTTC.

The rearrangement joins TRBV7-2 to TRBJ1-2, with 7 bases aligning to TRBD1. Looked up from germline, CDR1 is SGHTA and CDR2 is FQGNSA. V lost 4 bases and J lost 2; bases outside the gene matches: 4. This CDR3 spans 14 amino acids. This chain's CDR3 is CASSSWTGNYGYTF. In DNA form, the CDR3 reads TGTGCCAGCAGCTCATGGACAGGCAACTATGGCTACACCTTC.